The T cell receptor (beta chain) described here comes from a study of technical replicates of blood from four donors. Germline CDR1 KGHSH, CDR2 LQKENI. The CDR3 is made up of 15 amino acids. Trimming removed 3 bases from V and 6 bases from J; junction bases left unmatched: 6. The repertoire was sequenced with immunoSEQ multiplex PCR; TCRdb's copy has only in-frame clones and lacks some. The sample lists fewer than 75,000 clones, about 92% occurring once. V and J are TRBV18 and TRBJ1-1; TRBD1 matches at 11 bases. Sequencing was carried out using T cells isolated from PBMCs. The TCR sequence derives from a human donor in good health. CDR3 DNA sequence: TGTGCCAGCTCACCTGGGGACAGGGGGAGCGCTGAAGCTTTCTTT. Its protein is CASSPGDRGSAEAFF.